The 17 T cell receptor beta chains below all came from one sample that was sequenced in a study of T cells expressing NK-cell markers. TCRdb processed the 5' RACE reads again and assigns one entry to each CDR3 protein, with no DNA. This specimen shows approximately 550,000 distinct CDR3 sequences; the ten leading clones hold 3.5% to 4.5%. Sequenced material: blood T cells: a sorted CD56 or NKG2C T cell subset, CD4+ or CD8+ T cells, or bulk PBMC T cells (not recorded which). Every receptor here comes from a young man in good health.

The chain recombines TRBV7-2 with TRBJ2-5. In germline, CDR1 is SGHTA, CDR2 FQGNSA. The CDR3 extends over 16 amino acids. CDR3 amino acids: CASSLSGTSRGETQYF. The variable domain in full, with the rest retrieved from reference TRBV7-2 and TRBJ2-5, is GAGVSQSPSNKVTEKGKDVELRCDPISGHTALYWYRQSLGQGLEFLIYFQGNSAPDKSGLPSDRFSAERTGGSVSTLTIQRTQQEDSAVYLCASSLSGTSRGETQYFGPGTRLLVL.

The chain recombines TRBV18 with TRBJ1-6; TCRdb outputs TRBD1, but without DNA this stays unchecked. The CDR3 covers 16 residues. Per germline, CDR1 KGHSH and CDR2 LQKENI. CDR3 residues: CASSPGVRQGYSPLHF.

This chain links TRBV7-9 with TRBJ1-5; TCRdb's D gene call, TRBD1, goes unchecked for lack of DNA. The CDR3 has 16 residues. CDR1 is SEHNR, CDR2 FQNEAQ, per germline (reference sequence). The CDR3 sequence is CASSSDTGGLGQPQHF.

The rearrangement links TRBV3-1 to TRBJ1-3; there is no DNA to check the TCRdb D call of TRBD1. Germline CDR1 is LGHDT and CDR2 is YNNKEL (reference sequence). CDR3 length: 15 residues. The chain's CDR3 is CASSKTGLDGNTIYF.

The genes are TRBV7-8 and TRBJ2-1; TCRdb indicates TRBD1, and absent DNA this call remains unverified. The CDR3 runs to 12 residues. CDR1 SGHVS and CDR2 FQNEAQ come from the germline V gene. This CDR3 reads CASSPGTAEQFF.

The CDR3 sequence: CSARPTTSPGHEQFF. The genes are TRBV20-1 and TRBJ2-1; TCRdb lists TRBD1, though no DNA is available to test this call. This CDR3 has 15 residues. Germline CDR1 reads DFQATT; CDR2 reads SNEGSKA (reference sequence).

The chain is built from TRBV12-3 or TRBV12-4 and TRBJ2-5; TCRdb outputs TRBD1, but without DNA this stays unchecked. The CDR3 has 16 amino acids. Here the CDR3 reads CASSFTGAVNQETQYF.

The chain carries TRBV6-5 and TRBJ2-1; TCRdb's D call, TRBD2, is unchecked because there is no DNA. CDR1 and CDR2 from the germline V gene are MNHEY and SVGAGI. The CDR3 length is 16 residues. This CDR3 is CASSYSVAGGYNEQFF.

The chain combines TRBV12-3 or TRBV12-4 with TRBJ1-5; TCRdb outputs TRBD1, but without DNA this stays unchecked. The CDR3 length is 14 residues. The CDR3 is CASSTGVRDQPQHF.

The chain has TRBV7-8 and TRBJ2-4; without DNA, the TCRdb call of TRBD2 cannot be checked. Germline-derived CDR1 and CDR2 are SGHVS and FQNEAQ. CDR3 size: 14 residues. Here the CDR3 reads CASSLLAGDWIQYF.

CDR3 sequence reads: CASIRGGVTAKNIQYF. V gene TRBV12-3 or TRBV12-4 combines with J gene TRBJ2-4; there is no DNA to check the TCRdb D call of TRBD2. The CDR3 totals 16 residues.

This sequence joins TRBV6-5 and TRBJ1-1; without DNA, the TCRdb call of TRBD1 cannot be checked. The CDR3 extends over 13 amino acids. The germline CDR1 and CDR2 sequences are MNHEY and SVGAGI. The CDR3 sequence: CASRRQGDAEAFF.

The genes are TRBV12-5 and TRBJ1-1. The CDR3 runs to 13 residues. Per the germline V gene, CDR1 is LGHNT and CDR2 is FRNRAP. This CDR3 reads CASGLGWNTEAFF.

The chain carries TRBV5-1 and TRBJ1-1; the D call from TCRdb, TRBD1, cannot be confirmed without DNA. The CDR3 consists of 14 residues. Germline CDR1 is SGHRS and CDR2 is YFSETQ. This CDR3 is CASSSGQPNTEAFF. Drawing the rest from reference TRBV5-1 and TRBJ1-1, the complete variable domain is KAGVTQTPRYLIKTRGQQVTLSCSPISGHRSVSWYQQTPGQGLQFLFEYFSETQRNKGNFPGRFSGRQFSNSRSEMNVSTLELGDSALYLCASSSGQPNTEAFFGQGTRLTVV.

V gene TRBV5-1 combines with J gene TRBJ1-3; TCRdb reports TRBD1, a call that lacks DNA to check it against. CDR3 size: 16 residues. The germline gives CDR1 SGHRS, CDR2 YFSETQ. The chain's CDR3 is CASSHRAGSSGNTIYF.

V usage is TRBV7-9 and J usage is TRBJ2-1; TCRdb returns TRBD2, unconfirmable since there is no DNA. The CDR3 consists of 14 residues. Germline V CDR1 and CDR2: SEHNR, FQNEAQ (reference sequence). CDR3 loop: CASSRSGGRDEQFF. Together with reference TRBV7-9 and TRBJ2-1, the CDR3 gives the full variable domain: DTGVSQNPRHKITKRGQNVTFRCDPISEHNRLYWYRQTLGQGPEFLTYFQNEAQLEKSRLLSDRFSAERPKGSFSTLEIQRTEQGDSAMYLCASSRSGGRDEQFFGPGTRLTVL.

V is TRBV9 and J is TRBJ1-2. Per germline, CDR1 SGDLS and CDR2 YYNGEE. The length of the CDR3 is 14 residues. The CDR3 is CASSVEQNGYGYTF.